This TCR beta chain was profiled in a study of CD8 T cells in Susac syndrome. Study background: Five or six sequenced Susac syndrome patients had clinically active disease, while 8 or 9 were in remission. Patients with Susac syndrome, at blood draw, were therapy-naive, on corticosteroids, or on intravenous immunoglobulin alone.

Germline lookup yields CDR1 SGHRS and CDR2 YFSETQ. The CDR3 has 14 amino acids. V lost 4 bases and J 7 bases, leaving 14 bases between the germline ends. The RNA, about 0.45 to 1 ug, was put through reverse transcription using random hexamers. Amplification of TCR beta CDR3 used immunoSEQ multiplex PCR across 54 Vbeta and 13 Jbeta. TCRdb re-called the immunoSEQ multiplex PCR reads with MiXCR, one entry per CDR3 protein. This sample has roughly 140,000 distinct CDR3 sequences, with 90% to 97% found just once. TEMRA cells were enriched by FACS, while CD8+ and CD4+ T cells were obtained through a negative isolation that was performed magnetically.

Sequenced input: CD4+ T cells from PBMCs. The chain recombines TRBV5-1 with TRBJ2-2, with a possible D match to TRBD1 (6 bases). The origin of this receptor is a human donor with Susac syndrome. The CDR3 is CASSEPKGVGELFF. The CDR3 DNA follows: TGCGCCAGCAGCGAGCCGAAGGGGGTCGGGGAGCTGTTTTTT.